Listed below are T cell receptor beta chains from one sample, sequenced in a study. TCRdb processed the RT-PCR reads anew with MiXCR; each CDR3 protein has one entry. In the table there are almost 700,000 distinct CDR3 sequences, 14% of which are singletons. Sample: memory CD4+ T cells from blood. The receptors here all came from a female donor in good health, serving as a healthy control. The CDR3 runs from the conserved cysteine through the conserved F or W. Fields, in order: V gene, clone size, J gene, D gene, CDR3 protein, CDR3 DNA. D genes are given only for firm matches. Only some rows state a clone size, as once, few, many or a class for expanded clones.

TRBV7-3	.	TRBJ2-1	.	CASSVSVPRQQFF	TGTGCCAGCAGTGTAAGTGTGCCCCGGCAGCAGTTCTTC
TRBV7-8	.	TRBJ1-5	.	CASSLVAGLENQPQHF	TGTGCCAGCAGCTTAGTCGCGGGTCTGGAGAATCAGCCCCAGCATTTT
TRBV6-4	.	TRBJ1-4	TRBD1	CASRETSNRGRLEKLFF	TGTGCCAGCAGGGAAACCAGTAACAGGGGGCGCCTTGAAAAACTGTTTTTT
TRBV12-3/TRBV12-4	.	TRBJ1-5	.	CASSFAGQISNQPQHF	TGTGCCAGCAGTTTTGCAGGACAGATTAGCAATCAGCCCCAGCATTTT
TRBV5-1	many	TRBJ1-1	TRBD1	CASSLGQGAEAFF	TGCGCCAGCAGCTTGGGACAGGGGGCTGAAGCTTTCTTT
TRBV20-1	few	TRBJ2-1	.	CSARAAEGAVNYNEQFF	TGCAGTGCTAGAGCCGCCGAGGGAGCGGTTAACTACAATGAGCAGTTCTTC
TRBV11-2	.	TRBJ2-7	.	CASSLESTGHEQYF	TGTGCCAGCAGCTTAGAATCCACAGGGCACGAGCAGTACTTC
TRBV11-2	few	TRBJ2-3	.	CASARGVAGLADTQYF	TGTGCCAGCGCCAGGGGGGTTGCGGGACTAGCAGATACGCAGTATTTT
TRBV6-5	many	TRBJ2-4	.	CASSYSRSRRIQYF	TGTGCCAGCAGTTACTCCAGGTCGAGGCGGATTCAGTACTTC
TRBV4-3	.	TRBJ2-7	.	CASSHAGNSYEQYF	TGCGCCAGCAGCCATGCGGGAAACTCCTACGAGCAGTACTTC
TRBV3-1	few	TRBJ1-2	.	CASSQFLTASYGYTF	TGTGCCAGCAGCCAATTTTTGACAGCTTCCTATGGCTACACCTTC
TRBV20-1	.	TRBJ2-7	TRBD1	CSASSMGQGIYEQYF	TGCAGTGCTTCCTCAATGGGACAGGGAATCTACGAGCAGTACTTC
TRBV7-9	.	TRBJ2-2	.	CASSLFVQSTGELFF	TGTGCCAGCAGCTTATTTGTACAGAGCACCGGGGAGCTGTTTTTT
TRBV6-5	many	TRBJ1-2	.	CASSAVSGNYGYTF	TGTGCCAGCAGTGCCGTATCCGGGAACTATGGCTACACCTTC
TRBV12-3/TRBV12-4	many	TRBJ2-3	.	CASSLLSTDTQYF	TGTGCCAGCAGTTTACTCAGCACAGATACGCAGTATTTT
TRBV10-3	many	TRBJ2-7	TRBD2	CAIGPGTSAYEQYF	TGTGCCATCGGTCCCGGGACTAGCGCCTACGAGCAGTACTTC
TRBV3-1	.	TRBJ2-2	.	CAVKGNTGELFF	TGTGCCGTGAAGGGGAACACCGGGGAGCTGTTTTTT
TRBV7-2	few	TRBJ2-7	TRBD1	CASSVRTGGSYEQYF	TGTGCCAGCAGCGTTAGGACAGGGGGTTCCTACGAGCAGTACTTC
TRBV20-1	many	TRBJ2-3	.	CSARSYWLTDTQYF	TGCAGTGCTCGATCCTACTGGCTCACAGATACGCAGTATTTT
TRBV14	.	TRBJ2-1	.	CASSFGRQSYNEQFF	TGTGCCAGCAGCTTCGGCCGGCAATCCTACAATGAGCAGTTCTTC
TRBV19	few	TRBJ2-3	TRBD2	CASSTNPGTSGTDTQYF	TGTGCCAGTAGTACCAACCCCGGGACTAGCGGTACAGATACGCAGTATTTT
TRBV5-5	.	TRBJ1-2	.	CASAIGGWVAYGYTF	TGTGCCAGCGCCATCGGGGGGTGGGTGGCCTATGGCTACACCTTC
TRBV27	few	TRBJ1-5	.	CASSSRVEQPQHF	TGTGCCAGCAGTTCCCGGGTTGAGCAGCCCCAGCATTTT
TRBV4-3	.	TRBJ1-2	TRBD1	CASRGQGPLSTF	TGCGCCAGCAGGGGACAGGGCCCCTTGAGCACCTTC
TRBV12-3/TRBV12-4	few	TRBJ2-7	TRBD2	CASTLAGGYEQYF	TGTGCCAGCACTCTTGCGGGGGGCTACGAGCAGTACTTC
TRBV24-1	.	TRBJ2-3	TRBD2	CATSDPGTSGSPDTQYF	TGTGCCACCAGTGACCCCGGGACTAGCGGGAGTCCAGATACGCAGTATTTT
TRBV6-2/TRBV6-3	many	TRBJ2-4	.	CASSYGTENIQYF	TGTGCCAGCAGTTACGGGACCGAAAACATTCAGTACTTC
TRBV20-1	.	TRBJ2-3	.	CSASDRGGTDTQYF	TGCAGTGCTAGTGATAGAGGGGGCACAGATACGCAGTATTTT
TRBV12-3/TRBV12-4	many	TRBJ1-2	.	CASSLLGADYGYTF	TGTGCCAGCAGTTTATTGGGGGCAGACTATGGCTACACCTTC
TRBV27	many	TRBJ2-1	.	CASSSVSYNEQFF	TGTGCCAGCTCCTCAGTGTCCTACAATGAGCAGTTCTTC
TRBV5-5	few	TRBJ1-6	.	CASVGGPYNSPLHF	TGTGCCAGCGTGGGAGGGCCGTATAATTCACCCCTCCACTTT
TRBV6-5	many	TRBJ2-1	TRBD2	CASSPTGTKEQFF	TGTGCCAGCAGTCCAACCGGGACTAAAGAGCAGTTCTTC
TRBV5-5	many	TRBJ1-2	TRBD1	CASSAGPGTGGYGYTF	TGTGCCAGCAGCGCAGGACCCGGGACAGGGGGCTATGGCTACACCTTC
TRBV6-5	many	TRBJ2-2	TRBD2	CASRTRGDTGELFF	TGTGCCAGCAGGACGCGGGGGGATACCGGGGAGCTGTTTTTT
TRBV2	few	TRBJ2-3	TRBD2	CASSPGGVGTDTQYF	TGTGCCAGCAGTCCGGGAGGGGTTGGCACAGATACGCAGTATTTT
TRBV5-1	.	TRBJ2-1	TRBD2	CASSLAALAGGYDEQFF	TGCGCCAGCAGCCTTGCCGCGCTAGCGGGAGGGTACGATGAGCAGTTCTTC
TRBV7-6	few	TRBJ2-2	.	CASSLGRELFF	TGTGCCAGCAGCTTAGGCCGGGAGCTGTTTTTT
TRBV6-5	.	TRBJ2-7	TRBD2	CASSHSPRGSADEQYF	TGTGCCAGCAGTCACTCCCCCCGCGGGAGCGCTGACGAGCAGTACTTC
TRBV6-4	.	TRBJ1-4	TRBD1	CASKYRGEKLFF	TGTGCCAGCAAGTACAGGGGTGAAAAACTGTTTTTT
TRBV29-1	.	TRBJ2-7	TRBD1	CSGGTGGEDEQYF	TGCAGCGGGGGGACAGGGGGAGAGGACGAGCAGTACTTC
TRBV7-2	.	TRBJ2-3	TRBD2	CASSSSFSGRTQYF	TGTGCCAGCAGCTCGTCCTTTAGCGGGAGAACGCAGTATTTT
TRBV7-2	few	TRBJ1-6	.	CASSLWTESPLHF	TGTGCCAGCAGCTTATGGACTGAATCACCCCTCCACTTT
TRBV5-1	.	TRBJ2-3	.	CASTTGMLGTDTQYF	TGCGCCAGCACAACAGGGATGCTGGGCACAGATACGCAGTATTTT
TRBV18	.	TRBJ2-7	TRBD2	CASSPIAGGPGKEQYF	TGTGCCAGCTCACCCATAGCGGGAGGGCCGGGGAAAGAGCAGTACTTC
TRBV15	.	TRBJ2-3	.	CATSRDGGHTDTQYF	TGTGCCACCAGCAGAGATGGGGGCCACACAGATACGCAGTATTTT
TRBV7-9	few	TRBJ2-1	TRBD2	CASSPTGTSGRRGSNEQFF	TGTGCCAGCAGCCCGACCGGGACTAGCGGGAGACGGGGTAGCAATGAGCAGTTCTTC
TRBV20-1	many	TRBJ2-3	TRBD2	CSAKLLAGRDTQYF	TGCAGTGCTAAATTACTAGCGGGAAGAGATACGCAGTATTTT
TRBV3-1	.	TRBJ1-1	.	CASNFASNTEAFF	TGTGCCAGCAACTTTGCCTCGAACACTGAAGCTTTCTTT
TRBV5-1	.	TRBJ2-5	.	CASSARPGTQETQYF	TGCGCCAGCAGCGCGAGACCCGGGACCCAAGAGACCCAGTACTTC
TRBV6-1	few	TRBJ2-7	.	CASSEAGRPPNEQYF	TGTGCCAGCAGTGAAGCGGGCCGCCCTCCTAACGAGCAGTACTTC
TRBV7-7	few	TRBJ2-5	TRBD2	CASSPGTSGGSVQTQYF	TGTGCCAGCAGCCCCGGGACTAGCGGGGGTTCGGTGCAAACCCAGTACTTC
TRBV20-1	few	TRBJ1-1	.	CSARDEGLNTEAFF	TGCAGTGCTAGAGATGAAGGGCTCAACACTGAAGCTTTCTTT
TRBV3-1	few	TRBJ2-7	.	CASSHGTSEQYF	TGTGCCAGCAGCCACGGGACATCCGAGCAGTACTTC
TRBV6-2/TRBV6-3	.	TRBJ2-3	.	CASSNPVVAVTGTQYF	TGTGCCAGCAGTAACCCGGTGGTAGCGGTGACGGGTACGCAGTATTTT
TRBV13	.	TRBJ2-7	TRBD1	CASSVRQGATYEQYF	TGTGCCAGCAGCGTCCGACAGGGGGCAACCTACGAGCAGTACTTC